The clone carrying this T cell receptor beta chain was counted a single time. The sample is drawn from a study of OX40 agonist ivuxolimab in advanced cancers. In the study overall: Three individuals attained partial responses, comprising one hepatocellular carcinoma case and two cutaneous melanoma cases.

The table came from immunoSEQ multiplex PCR; TCRdb's copy has only in-frame clones and leaves some out. The profile shows about 82,000 clones, 91% of them singletons. The TCR sequence derives from an adult with an advanced solid tumor such as melanoma, head and neck, liver or kidney cancer. Sequenced material: CD4+ or CD8+ T cells sorted from blood, taken in a trial of the OX40 agonist ivuxolimab.

Here the CDR3 reads CASSPGSSYNEQFF. CDR3 DNA: TGTGCCAGCTCACCAGGGAGCTCCTACAATGAGCAGTTCTTC. This rearrangement joins TRBV18 to TRBJ2-1; perhaps TRBD2 as D (5 bases). The CDR3 consists of 14 residues. Looked up from germline, CDR1 is KGHSH and CDR2 is LQKENI. Trimming shortened V by 2 bases and J by 0 bases, and 5 bases separated the two germline ends.